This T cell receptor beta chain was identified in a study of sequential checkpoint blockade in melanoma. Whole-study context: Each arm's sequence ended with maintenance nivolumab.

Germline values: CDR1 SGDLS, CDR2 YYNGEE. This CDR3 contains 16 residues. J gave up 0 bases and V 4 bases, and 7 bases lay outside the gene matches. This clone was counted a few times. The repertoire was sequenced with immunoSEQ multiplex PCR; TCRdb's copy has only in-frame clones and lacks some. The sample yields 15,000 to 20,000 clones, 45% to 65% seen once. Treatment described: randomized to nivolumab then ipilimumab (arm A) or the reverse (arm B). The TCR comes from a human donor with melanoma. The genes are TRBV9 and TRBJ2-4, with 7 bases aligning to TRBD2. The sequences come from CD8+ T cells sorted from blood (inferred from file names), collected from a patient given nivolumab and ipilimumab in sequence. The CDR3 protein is CASSIGGRVAKNIQYF. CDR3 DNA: TGTGCCAGCAGCATCGGAGGGAGGGTAGCCAAAAACATTCAGTACTTC.